A selection of T cell receptor beta chains follows, all from one sample in a study of lymphopenia after photon versus proton radiotherapy. Here immunoSEQ multiplex PCR was the method, and the copy in TCRdb shows in-frame clones only, minus some. The table has some 40,000 clones, approximately 90% seen once. The starting material was peripheral blood, obtained from a patient treated with photon-based radiotherapy. Every receptor here comes from a man aged 60 to 69 with cholangiocarcinoma. Each CDR3 is given with its conserved first and last residue. Fields, in order: V gene, clone size, D gene, J gene, CDR3 protein, CDR3 DNA. A D gene is named only where the DNA matches it firmly. Only part of the rows carry a size: once, few, many, or a class if the clone is expanded.

v_gene: TRBV19; abundance: -; d_gene: -; j_gene: TRBJ1-6; CDR3aa: CASGSNSPLHF; CDR3nt: TGTGCCAGTGGATCTAATTCACCCCTCCACTTT
v_gene: TRBV9; abundance: -; d_gene: -; j_gene: TRBJ2-1; CDR3aa: CASSGSIAGHNEQFF; CDR3nt: TGTGCCAGCAGCGGTTCCATTGCGGGTCACAATGAGCAGTTCTTC
v_gene: TRBV5-1; abundance: -; d_gene: -; j_gene: TRBJ2-7; CDR3aa: CASSLAGAASGVRYF; CDR3nt: TGCGCCAGCAGCTTGGCGGGGGCGGCTAGCGGAGTGCGGTACTTC
v_gene: TRBV2; abundance: -; d_gene: -; j_gene: TRBJ2-7; CDR3aa: CASRGLPPAYEQYF; CDR3nt: TGTGCCAGCAGAGGACTACCCCCAGCCTACGAGCAGTACTTC
v_gene: TRBV4-3; abundance: -; d_gene: TRBD2; j_gene: TRBJ2-3; CDR3aa: CASSQELAGGTDTQYF; CDR3nt: TGCGCCAGCAGCCAAGAACTAGCGGGGGGCACAGATACGCAGTATTTT
v_gene: TRBV29-1; abundance: -; d_gene: -; j_gene: TRBJ2-7; CDR3aa: CSQSSYEQYF; CDR3nt: TGCAGCCAATCTTCCTACGAGCAGTACTTC
v_gene: TRBV11-2; abundance: -; d_gene: -; j_gene: TRBJ2-7; CDR3aa: CASSLLTAYEQYF; CDR3nt: TGTGCCAGCAGCTTACTGACAGCCTACGAGCAGTACTTC
v_gene: TRBV19; abundance: -; d_gene: -; j_gene: TRBJ1-2; CDR3aa: CASSISTVSDYGYTF; CDR3nt: TGTGCCAGTAGTATTTCGACAGTCAGTGACTATGGCTACACCTTC
v_gene: TRBV15; abundance: -; d_gene: TRBD2; j_gene: TRBJ2-1; CDR3aa: CATSRRTSVNEQFF; CDR3nt: TGTGCCACCAGCCGCCGGACTAGCGTTAATGAGCAGTTCTTC
v_gene: TRBV2; abundance: -; d_gene: -; j_gene: TRBJ2-5; CDR3aa: CASSDRTIVEETQYF; CDR3nt: TGTGCCAGCAGTGACAGGACGATCGTAGAGGAGACCCAGTACTTC
v_gene: TRBV4-3; abundance: -; d_gene: -; j_gene: TRBJ1-1; CDR3aa: CASSPETNTEAFF; CDR3nt: TGCGCCAGCAGCCCCGAGACGAACACTGAAGCTTTCTTT
v_gene: TRBV18; abundance: -; d_gene: -; j_gene: TRBJ2-7; CDR3aa: CASSPNTASSSYEQYF; CDR3nt: TGTGCCAGCTCACCTAACACAGCCTCCTCCTCCTACGAGCAGTACTTC
v_gene: TRBV6-5; abundance: -; d_gene: TRBD2; j_gene: TRBJ2-2; CDR3aa: CASSPGLAMTGELFF; CDR3nt: TGTGCCAGCAGTCCGGGACTAGCGATGACGGGGGAGCTGTTTTTT
v_gene: TRBV2; abundance: -; d_gene: TRBD1; j_gene: TRBJ1-1; CDR3aa: CASSFGDRVTEAFF; CDR3nt: TGTGCCAGCAGTTTCGGGGACAGAGTCACTGAAGCTTTCTTT
v_gene: TRBV27; abundance: -; d_gene: -; j_gene: TRBJ2-1; CDR3aa: CASSLNGGKYNEQFF; CDR3nt: TGTGCCAGCAGTTTAAACGGCGGGAAATACAATGAGCAGTTCTTC
v_gene: TRBV4-1; abundance: -; d_gene: -; j_gene: TRBJ2-3; CDR3aa: CASSQTLGRPDTQYF; CDR3nt: TGCGCCAGCAGCCAAACCTTAGGCAGACCGGATACGCAGTATTTT
v_gene: TRBV11-2; abundance: -; d_gene: -; j_gene: TRBJ2-7; CDR3aa: CASSSALYEQYF; CDR3nt: TGTGCCAGCAGCTCGGCGTTATACGAGCAGTACTTC
v_gene: TRBV11-3; abundance: once; d_gene: -; j_gene: TRBJ2-1; CDR3aa: CASSFGLGGYNEQFF; CDR3nt: TGTGCCAGCAGCTTTGGACTAGGGGGGTACAATGAGCAGTTCTTC
v_gene: TRBV7-2; abundance: -; d_gene: TRBD2; j_gene: TRBJ2-3; CDR3aa: CASGSGSSDTQYF; CDR3nt: TGTGCCAGCGGTAGCGGGTCCTCAGATACGCAGTATTTT
v_gene: TRBV28; abundance: -; d_gene: -; j_gene: TRBJ2-7; CDR3aa: CASSEETGPHYEQYF; CDR3nt: TGTGCCAGCAGTGAAGAGACAGGACCACACTACGAGCAGTACTTC
v_gene: TRBV29-1; abundance: -; d_gene: TRBD1; j_gene: TRBJ1-1; CDR3aa: CSVEDLLIGQGRTEAFF; CDR3nt: TGCAGCGTTGAAGATCTTCTAATAGGACAGGGGAGGACTGAAGCTTTCTTT
v_gene: TRBV6-6; abundance: -; d_gene: TRBD2; j_gene: TRBJ2-5; CDR3aa: CASSGLAGGLLETQYF; CDR3nt: TGTGCCAGCAGTGGACTAGCGGGGGGGCTGCTGGAGACCCAGTACTTC
v_gene: TRBV5-1; abundance: -; d_gene: -; j_gene: TRBJ1-6; CDR3aa: CASSLAGRGDSPLHF; CDR3nt: TGCGCCAGCAGCTTGGCCGGCAGGGGAGATTCACCCCTCCACTTT
v_gene: TRBV7-6; abundance: once; d_gene: TRBD2; j_gene: TRBJ2-3; CDR3aa: CASSRTSGGDTQYF; CDR3nt: TGTGCCAGCAGCCGGACTAGCGGGGGGGATACGCAGTATTTT
v_gene: TRBV7-8; abundance: -; d_gene: -; j_gene: TRBJ1-3; CDR3aa: CASSLSEPQDPTGNTIYF; CDR3nt: TGTGCCAGCAGCTTATCAGAGCCACAAGACCCTACTGGAAACACCATATATTTT
v_gene: TRBV18; abundance: -; d_gene: -; j_gene: TRBJ1-3; CDR3aa: CASSPPPVGNTIYF; CDR3nt: TGTGCCAGCTCACCACCTCCGGTCGGAAACACCATATATTTT
v_gene: TRBV6-5; abundance: -; d_gene: TRBD2; j_gene: TRBJ2-7; CDR3aa: CASSWSGTELLYEQYF; CDR3nt: TGTGCCAGCAGTTGGAGCGGGACGGAACTTTTGTACGAGCAGTACTTC
v_gene: TRBV6-1; abundance: -; d_gene: -; j_gene: TRBJ1-2; CDR3aa: CASSEDLGGSATNYGYTF; CDR3nt: TGTGCCAGCAGTGAAGATTTAGGGGGGAGCGCCACTAACTATGGCTACACCTTC
v_gene: TRBV28; abundance: once; d_gene: TRBD2; j_gene: TRBJ2-3; CDR3aa: CASSFSPTSGRNTQYF; CDR3nt: TGTGCCAGCAGTTTCTCCCCGACTAGCGGGAGGAATACGCAGTATTTT
v_gene: TRBV5-4; abundance: -; d_gene: -; j_gene: TRBJ2-3; CDR3aa: CASSRPISTDTQYF; CDR3nt: TGTGCCAGCAGCCGCCCCATTAGCACAGATACGCAGTATTTT
v_gene: TRBV7-8; abundance: -; d_gene: -; j_gene: TRBJ2-1; CDR3aa: CASSLFRRTYNEQFF; CDR3nt: TGTGCCAGCAGCTTGTTTCGCAGAACCTACAATGAGCAGTTCTTC
v_gene: TRBV7-2; abundance: -; d_gene: -; j_gene: TRBJ1-1; CDR3aa: CASSYRDGVTEAFF; CDR3nt: TGTGCCAGCAGCTACCGGGACGGAGTCACCGAAGCTTTCTTT
v_gene: TRBV27; abundance: -; d_gene: TRBD2; j_gene: TRBJ2-2; CDR3aa: CASSPIAGVTGELFF; CDR3nt: TGTGCCAGCAGCCCGATAGCGGGAGTGACCGGGGAGCTGTTTTTT
v_gene: TRBV27; abundance: -; d_gene: TRBD1; j_gene: TRBJ1-1; CDR3aa: CASSFFRGRGNTEAFF; CDR3nt: TGTGCCAGCAGTTTCTTCAGGGGGCGAGGGAACACTGAAGCTTTCTTT
v_gene: TRBV6-5; abundance: -; d_gene: TRBD2; j_gene: TRBJ2-3; CDR3aa: CASKAGVSTDTQYF; CDR3nt: TGTGCCAGCAAGGCGGGAGTAAGCACAGATACGCAGTATTTT
v_gene: TRBV5-5; abundance: -; d_gene: -; j_gene: TRBJ2-5; CDR3aa: CASSLGTVQETQYF; CDR3nt: TGTGCCAGCAGCTTGGGTACAGTACAAGAGACCCAGTACTTC
v_gene: TRBV28; abundance: -; d_gene: TRBD1; j_gene: TRBJ2-7; CDR3aa: CATTPSRDRGYEQYF; CDR3nt: TGTGCCACCACACCAAGCCGGGACAGGGGTTACGAGCAGTACTTC
v_gene: TRBV7-9; abundance: -; d_gene: -; j_gene: TRBJ2-6; CDR3aa: CASSLAESGANVLTF; CDR3nt: TGTGCCAGCAGCTTAGCGGAATCTGGGGCCAACGTCCTGACTTTC
v_gene: TRBV5-1; abundance: -; d_gene: -; j_gene: TRBJ2-1; CDR3aa: CASSSVDLTNEQFF; CDR3nt: TGCGCCAGCAGCTCCGTGGATCTGACAAATGAGCAGTTCTTC
v_gene: TRBV5-1; abundance: once; d_gene: -; j_gene: TRBJ2-5; CDR3aa: CASSLGGRTNQETQYF; CDR3nt: TGCGCCAGCAGCTTGGGGGGCAGGACAAACCAAGAGACCCAGTACTTC